These 14 T cell receptor beta chains share one sample of origin, sequenced in a study of Ad26.COV2.S vaccination and SARS-CoV-2 variants. Libraries were prepared by immunoSEQ multiplex PCR; TCRdb keeps only in-frame clonotypes and omits some of them. The sample carries 410,000 or so clones, around 92% recorded once. Treatment indicated: around 19 received Ad26.COV2.S at low or high dose, single or two shots; 5 received placebo; per-sample allocation not given. The samples were gathered on day 63 after the first injection of vaccine or placebo. The source was peripheral blood, collected in a trial of Ad26.COV2.S vaccine versus placebo. Every receptor here comes from a person between 18 and 60 years old who received the Ad26.COV2.S COVID-19 vaccine or a placebo.

This sequence joins TRBV7-9 and TRBJ1-5; D gene uncertain. The CDR3 runs to 14 residues. The germline V gene has CDR1 SEHNR and CDR2 FQNEAQ (reference sequence). V gave up 1 base and J gave up 4 bases, with 8 bases separating them. Here the CDR3 DNA reads TGTGCCAGCAGCTTAGAGACCAAGAATCAGCCCCAGCATTTT. As protein: CASSLETKNQPQHF.

Only one count was recorded for this clone. V is TRBV5-4 and J is TRBJ2-4; 9 bases align to TRBD1. CDR1 and CDR2 from the germline V gene are SGHNT and YYREEE (reference sequence). CDR3 length: 15 residues. The trim removed 3 bases at V and 8 bases at J, leaving 9 bases unmatched. The CDR3 DNA sequence: TGTGCCAGCAGCTACGAACAGGGGGCTAGGGACATTCAGTACTTC. The encoded protein is CASSYEQGARDIQYF. Together with reference TRBV5-4 and TRBJ2-4, the CDR3 gives the full variable domain: ETGVTQSPTHLIKTRGQQVTLRCSSQSGHNTVSWYQQALGQGPQFIFQYYREEENGRGNFPPRFSGLQFPNYSSELNVNALELDDSALYLCASSYEQGARDIQYFGAGTRLSVL.

The chain joins TRBV18 to TRBJ2-3, with TRBD2 identical over 9 bases. The CDR3 totals 16 residues. The germline gives CDR1 KGHSH, CDR2 LQKENI. V trimming: 1 base; J trimming: 5 bases; junction bases outside the gene matches: 7. CDR3 DNA sequence: TGTGCCAGCTCACCACTGATAGCGGGGGTCGGAGATACGCAGTATTTT. It translates to CASSPLIAGVGDTQYF.

This chain connects TRBV7-9 to TRBJ2-1; 7 bases fit TRBD2. Trimming cost V 1 base and J 2 bases; bases outside gene matches: 5. Germline V lookup: CDR1 SEHNR, CDR2 FQNEAQ (reference sequence). The CDR3 is made up of 16 amino acids. As DNA, the CDR3 is TGTGCCAGCAGCTTAGAGGGTGGGACTACCTACAATGAGCAGTTCTTC. Residues: CASSLEGGTTYNEQFF.

J is TRBJ2-1 and V is TRBV19; TRBD1 aligns across 10 bases. The CDR3 covers 15 residues. Germline V gene sequence: CDR1 LNHDA, CDR2 SQIVND (reference sequence). V was clipped by 5 bases and J by 8 bases; unmatched bases: 9. CDR3 protein: CASSGGTGVVDEQFF. DNA for the CDR3: TGTGCCAGTAGTGGAGGGACAGGGGTGGTCGATGAGCAGTTCTTC.

This clone was picked up one time. Other DNA sequences in this specimen translate into the identical CDR3. This chain links TRBV4-1 with TRBJ1-1; possible D gene TRBD1, 5 bases. V lost 1 base and J lost 2, with 5 bases in between. The CDR3 loop spans 13 amino acids. The V gene's germline CDR1 is MGHRA and CDR2 YSYEKL. The CDR3 protein is CASSQGTNTEAFF. As DNA, the CDR3 is TGCGCCAGCAGCCAAGGGACAAACACTGAAGCTTTCTTT.

This chain connects TRBV11-2 to TRBJ1-2, with 12 bases aligning to TRBD1. V gave up 0 bases and J gave up 2 bases; unmatched junction bases: 13. CDR3 length: 20 residues. CDR1 is SGHAT and CDR2 is FQNNGV in the germline V gene. CDR3 residues: CASSLEPGTGGYDLNYGYTF. CDR3 nucleotides: TGTGCCAGCAGCTTAGAGCCCGGGACAGGGGGCTACGATCTAAACTATGGCTACACCTTC.

CDR3 nucleotides: TGTGCCAGCAGCTGGCTAGCGGGGGGTCCGACCCAAGAGACCCAGTACTTC. Protein product: CASSWLAGGPTQETQYF. The chain has TRBV11-2 and TRBJ2-5; 11 nucleotides match TRBD2. There are 17 residues in the CDR3. Germline CDR1 reads SGHAT; CDR2 reads FQNNGV. Germline trimming cut 4 bases from V and 1 base from J; bases unmatched to any gene: 8. The whole variable domain, filled in from reference TRBV11-2 and TRBJ2-5, reads EAGVAQSPRYKIIEKRQSVAFWCNPISGHATLYWYQQILGQGPKLLIQFQNNGVVDDSQLPKDRFSAERLKGVDSTLKIQPAKLEDSAVYLCASSWLAGGPTQETQYFGPGTRLLVL.

The count of this clone is one. The chain carries TRBV20-1 and TRBJ1-5, with 7 bases aligning to TRBD1. Germline V gene sequence: CDR1 DFQATT, CDR2 SNEGSKA (reference sequence). This CDR3 has 14 residues. The V gene end was trimmed by 3 bases and the J gene end by 3 bases; junction bases not matched to a gene: 5. The CDR3 spells CSASTGENNQPQHF. DNA for the CDR3: TGCAGTGCTAGTACAGGGGAAAACAATCAGCCCCAGCATTTT.

This chain links TRBV19 with TRBJ2-3; D perhaps matches TRBD2 (5 bases). Trimming removed 5 bases from V and 2 bases from J, with 14 bases in between. Germline V gene data show CDR1 as LNHDA and CDR2 as SQIVND (reference sequence). The length of the CDR3 is 15 residues. This CDR3 reads CASSYSASITDTQYF. CDR3 DNA: TGTGCCAGTAGTTATAGCGCCTCAATCACAGATACGCAGTATTTT.

In DNA, the CDR3 is TGTGCCAGCAGCGCTTACACAGCCGATATCTACGAGCAGTACTTC. It translates to CASSAYTADIYEQYF. The gene calls are TRBV9 and TRBJ2-7; D is undetermined. This CDR3 contains 15 residues. Germline loops: CDR1 SGDLS, CDR2 YYNGEE. V was pared by 3 bases and J by 3 bases, with 16 bases between.

The genes are TRBV2 and TRBJ2-7; the match to TRBD1 covers 8 bases. V shed 11 bases and J 2 bases; nucleotides not matched to a gene: 8. Germline V gene sequence: CDR1 SNHLY, CDR2 FYNNEI. This CDR3 is 13 amino acids long. The CDR3 sequence: CAGTDRETYEQYF. DNA for the CDR3: TGTGCCGGAACGGACAGGGAGACCTACGAGCAGTACTTC. The whole variable domain, filled in from reference TRBV2 and TRBJ2-7, reads EPEVTQTPSHQVTQMGQEVILRCVPISNHLYFYWYRQILGQKVEFLVSFYNNEISEKSEIFDDQFSVERPDGSNFTLKIRSTKLEDSAMYFCAGTDRETYEQYFGPGTRLTVT.

The gene calls are TRBV5-8 and TRBJ1-6, with 9 bases lining up with TRBD1. CDR1 and CDR2 from the germline V gene are SGHTS and YDEGEE. The CDR3 is made up of 16 amino acids. Trimming removed 3 bases from V and 9 bases from J; junction bases left unmatched: 10. CDR3 in DNA: TGTGCCAGCAGCTCGAGGACAGGGGCCACTGGTTCACCCCTCCACTTT. Translated: CASSSRTGATGSPLHF.

This chain connects TRBV29-1 to TRBJ1-6; TRBD1 agrees at 7 bases. The CDR3 is 13 residues long. Germline V gene sequence: CDR1 SQVTM, CDR2 ANQGSEA. V lost 6 bases and J lost 7; bases outside the gene matches: 6. CDR3 sequence (DNA): TGCAGCGTGCCCGGGACAGAGAATTCACCCCTCCACTTT. The encoded protein is CSVPGTENSPLHF.